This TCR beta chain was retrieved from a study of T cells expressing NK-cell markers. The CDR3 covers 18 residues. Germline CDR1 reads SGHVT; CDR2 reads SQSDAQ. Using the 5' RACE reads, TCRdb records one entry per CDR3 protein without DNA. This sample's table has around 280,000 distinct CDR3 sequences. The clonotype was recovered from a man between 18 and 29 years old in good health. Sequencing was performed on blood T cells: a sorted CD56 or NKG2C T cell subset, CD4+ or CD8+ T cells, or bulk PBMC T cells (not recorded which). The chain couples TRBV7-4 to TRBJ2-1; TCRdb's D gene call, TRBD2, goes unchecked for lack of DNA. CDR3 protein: CASSNADGLAVSYNEQFF.